What follows is one TCR beta chain and its context. Germline assignment: CDR1 LGHDT and CDR2 YNNKEL (reference sequence). Trimming took 2 bases from V and 6 from J, leaving 13 bases between them. The CDR3 has 15 residues. Methods used by the authors: For nucleated cells, counts were estimated from reference gene primer amplification. Sequencing was performed with immunoSEQ multiplex PCR; in TCRdb, only in-frame clones are kept and a portion is missing. The V and J calls and clone size come from that table; D and trimming were worked out from the DNA. The table includes roughly 150,000 clones, roughly nine tenths detected once. The entry originates in a study of blood T cell repertoires in COVID-19. Across the study: Material from acute and convalescent COVID-19 was sourced from the United States, Italy and Spain.

This sequence was found in a woman in her sixties or seventies with active COVID-19. The chain links TRBV3-1 (or the pseudogene TRBV3-2) to TRBJ2-2; a weak D match, TRBD2 (5 bases). The sample taken for sequencing was peripheral blood. CDR3 DNA sequence: TGTGCCAGCAGCCAACTGGCTAGCCGGCCCGGGGAGCTGTTTTTT. Its translation is CASSQLASRPGELFF.